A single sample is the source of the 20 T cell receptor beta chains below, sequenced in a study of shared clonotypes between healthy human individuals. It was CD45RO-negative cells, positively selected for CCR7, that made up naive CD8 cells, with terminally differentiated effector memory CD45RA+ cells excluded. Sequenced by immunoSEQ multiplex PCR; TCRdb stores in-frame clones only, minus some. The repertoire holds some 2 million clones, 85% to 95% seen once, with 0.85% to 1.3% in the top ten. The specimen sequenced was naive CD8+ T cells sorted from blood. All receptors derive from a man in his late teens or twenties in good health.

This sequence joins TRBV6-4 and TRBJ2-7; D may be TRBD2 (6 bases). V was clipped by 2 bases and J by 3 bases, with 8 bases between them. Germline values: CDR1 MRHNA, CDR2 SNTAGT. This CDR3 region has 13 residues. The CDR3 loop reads CASSDGRFYEQYF. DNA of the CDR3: TGTGCCAGCAGTGACGGGAGGTTCTACGAGCAGTACTTC.

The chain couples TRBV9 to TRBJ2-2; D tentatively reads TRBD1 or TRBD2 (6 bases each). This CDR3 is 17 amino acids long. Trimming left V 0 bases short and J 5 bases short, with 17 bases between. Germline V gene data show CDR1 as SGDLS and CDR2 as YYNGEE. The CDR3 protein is CASSVASGAMITGELFF. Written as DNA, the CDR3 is TGTGCCAGCAGCGTAGCATCGGGGGCTATGATTACCGGGGAGCTGTTTTTT.

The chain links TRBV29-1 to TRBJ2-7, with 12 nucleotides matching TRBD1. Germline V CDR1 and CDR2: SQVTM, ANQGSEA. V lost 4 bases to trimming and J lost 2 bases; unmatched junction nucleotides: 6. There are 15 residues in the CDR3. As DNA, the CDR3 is TGCAGCGTTGTGGGGGGGACAGGGGGCCCCTACGAGCAGTACTTC. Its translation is CSVVGGTGGPYEQYF.

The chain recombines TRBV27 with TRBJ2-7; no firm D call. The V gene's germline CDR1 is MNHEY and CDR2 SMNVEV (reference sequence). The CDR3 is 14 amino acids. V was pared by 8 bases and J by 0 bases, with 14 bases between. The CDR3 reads CASSPPSRSYEQYF. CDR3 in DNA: TGTGCCAGCTCACCTCCCTCGCGCTCCTACGAGCAGTACTTC.

The CDR3 loop is CASSLLAGVDEQFF. The CDR3 coding sequence is TGTGCCAGCAGCTTACTAGCGGGGGTGGATGAGCAGTTCTTC. The chain links TRBV7-2 to TRBJ2-1, with TRBD2 identical over 10 bases. V lost 2 bases to trimming and J lost 8 bases; unmatched junction nucleotides: 3. The length of the CDR3 is 14 residues. Germline V CDR1 and CDR2: SGHTA, FQGNSA. The variable domain in full, with the rest retrieved from reference TRBV7-2 and TRBJ2-1, is GAGVSQSPSNKVTEKGKDVELRCDPISGHTALYWYRQSLGQGLEFLIYFQGNSAPDKSGLPSDRFSAERTGGSVSTLTIQRTQQEDSAVYLCASSLLAGVDEQFFGPGTRLTVL.

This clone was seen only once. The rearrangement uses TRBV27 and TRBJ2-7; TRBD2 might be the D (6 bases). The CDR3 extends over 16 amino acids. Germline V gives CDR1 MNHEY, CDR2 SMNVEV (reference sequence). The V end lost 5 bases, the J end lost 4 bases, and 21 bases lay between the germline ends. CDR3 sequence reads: CASSPLGGSDKYEQYF. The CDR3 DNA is TGTGCCAGCAGTCCCTTAGGAGGGAGTGATAAGTACGAGCAGTACTTC.

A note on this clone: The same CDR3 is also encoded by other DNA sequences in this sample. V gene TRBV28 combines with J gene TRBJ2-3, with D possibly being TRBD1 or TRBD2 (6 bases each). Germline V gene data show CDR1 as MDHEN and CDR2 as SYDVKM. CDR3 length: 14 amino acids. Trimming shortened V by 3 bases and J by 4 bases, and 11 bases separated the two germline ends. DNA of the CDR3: TGTGCCAGCAGTTTTGGAGGGGGTCCAGATACGCAGTATTTT. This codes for CASSFGGGPDTQYF.

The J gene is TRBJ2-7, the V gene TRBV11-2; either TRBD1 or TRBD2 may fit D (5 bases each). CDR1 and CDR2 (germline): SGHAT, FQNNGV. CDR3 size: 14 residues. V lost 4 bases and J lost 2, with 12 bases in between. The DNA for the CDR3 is TGTGCCAGCAGCTCGGGACCAGGACCCTACGAGCAGTACTTC. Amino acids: CASSSGPGPYEQYF.

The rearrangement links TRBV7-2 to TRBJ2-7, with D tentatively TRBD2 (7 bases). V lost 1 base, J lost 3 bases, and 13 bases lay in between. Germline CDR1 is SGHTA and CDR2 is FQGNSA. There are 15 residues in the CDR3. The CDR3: CASSLGGGGVYEQYF. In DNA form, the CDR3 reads TGTGCCAGCAGCTTAGGGGGAGGGGGAGTCTACGAGCAGTACTTC.

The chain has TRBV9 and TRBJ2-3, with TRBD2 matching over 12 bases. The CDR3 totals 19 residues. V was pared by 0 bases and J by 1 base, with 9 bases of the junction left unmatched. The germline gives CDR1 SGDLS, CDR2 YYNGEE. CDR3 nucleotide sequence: TGTGCCAGCAGCGTAGGCCTAGCGGGGGGGTCCCTAGGCACAGATACGCAGTATTTT. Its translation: CASSVGLAGGSLGTDTQYF.

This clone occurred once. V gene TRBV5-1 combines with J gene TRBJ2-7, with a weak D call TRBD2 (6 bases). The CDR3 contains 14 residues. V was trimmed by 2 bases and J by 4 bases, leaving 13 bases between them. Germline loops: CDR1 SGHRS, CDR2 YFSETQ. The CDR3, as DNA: TGCGCCAGCAGCTTTTGGGCGGGGTTTTACGAGCAGTACTTC. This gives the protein CASSFWAGFYEQYF. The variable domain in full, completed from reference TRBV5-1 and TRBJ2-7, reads KAGVTQTPRYLIKTRGQQVTLSCSPISGHRSVSWYQQTPGQGLQFLFEYFSETQRNKGNFPGRFSGRQFSNSRSEMNVSTLELGDSALYLCASSFWAGFYEQYFGPGTRLTVT.

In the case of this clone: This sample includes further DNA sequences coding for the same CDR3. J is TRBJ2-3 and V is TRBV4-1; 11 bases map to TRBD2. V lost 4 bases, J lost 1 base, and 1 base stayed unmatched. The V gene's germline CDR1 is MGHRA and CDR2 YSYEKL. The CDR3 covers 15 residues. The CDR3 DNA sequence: TGCGCCAGCAGCCTGACTAGCGGGGGCACAGATACGCAGTATTTT. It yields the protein CASSLTSGGTDTQYF.

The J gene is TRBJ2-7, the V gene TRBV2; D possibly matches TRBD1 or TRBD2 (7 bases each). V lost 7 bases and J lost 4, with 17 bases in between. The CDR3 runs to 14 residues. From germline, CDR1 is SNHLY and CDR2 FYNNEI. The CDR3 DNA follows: TGTGCCAGCATCGGGGGAGGGGGCGCTTACGAGCAGTACTTC. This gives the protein CASIGGGGAYEQYF.

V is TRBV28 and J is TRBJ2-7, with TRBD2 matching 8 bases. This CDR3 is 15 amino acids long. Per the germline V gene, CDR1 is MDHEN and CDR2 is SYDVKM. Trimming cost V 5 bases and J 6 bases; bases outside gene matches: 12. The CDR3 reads CASSPPGGETGEQYF. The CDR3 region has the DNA TGTGCCAGCAGTCCACCGGGAGGGGAAACCGGCGAGCAGTACTTC.

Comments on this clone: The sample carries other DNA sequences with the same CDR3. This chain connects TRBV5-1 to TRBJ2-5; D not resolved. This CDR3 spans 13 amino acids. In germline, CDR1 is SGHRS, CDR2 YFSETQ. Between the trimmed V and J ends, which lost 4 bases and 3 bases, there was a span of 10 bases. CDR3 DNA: TGCGCCAGCAGCCTCGATTCCGAAGAGACCCAGTACTTC. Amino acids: CASSLDSEETQYF.

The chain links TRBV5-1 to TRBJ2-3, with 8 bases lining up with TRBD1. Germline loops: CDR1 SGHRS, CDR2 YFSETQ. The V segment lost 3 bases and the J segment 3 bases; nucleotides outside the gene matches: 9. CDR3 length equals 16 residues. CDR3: CASSWVQGASTDTQYF. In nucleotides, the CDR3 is TGCGCCAGCAGCTGGGTTCAGGGGGCATCGACAGATACGCAGTATTTT.

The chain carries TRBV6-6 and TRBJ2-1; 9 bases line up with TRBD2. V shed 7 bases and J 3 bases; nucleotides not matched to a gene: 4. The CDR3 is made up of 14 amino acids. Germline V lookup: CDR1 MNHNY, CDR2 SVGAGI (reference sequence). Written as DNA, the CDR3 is TGTGCCAGCATAATTAGCGGGGGCTACAATGAGCAGTTCTTC. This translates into CASIISGGYNEQFF.

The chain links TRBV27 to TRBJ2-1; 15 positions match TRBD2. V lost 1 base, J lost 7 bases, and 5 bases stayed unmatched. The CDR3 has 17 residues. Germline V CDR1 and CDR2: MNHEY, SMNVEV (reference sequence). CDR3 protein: CASSLFRTSGGENEQFF. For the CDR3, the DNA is TGTGCCAGCAGTTTATTTCGGACTAGCGGGGGGGAAAATGAGCAGTTCTTC.

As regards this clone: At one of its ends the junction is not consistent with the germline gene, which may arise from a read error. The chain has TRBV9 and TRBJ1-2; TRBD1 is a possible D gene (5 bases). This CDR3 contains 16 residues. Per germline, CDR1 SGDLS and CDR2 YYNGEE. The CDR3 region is CASTSEVTADLYGHTF. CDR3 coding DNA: TGTGCCAGCACCTCAGAGGTGACAGCCGACCTCTATGGCCACACCTTC.

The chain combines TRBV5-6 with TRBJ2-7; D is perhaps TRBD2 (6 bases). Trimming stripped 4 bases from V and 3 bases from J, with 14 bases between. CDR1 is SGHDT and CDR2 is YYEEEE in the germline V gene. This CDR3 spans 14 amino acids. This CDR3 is CASSHLGTHYEQYF. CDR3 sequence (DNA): TGTGCCAGCAGCCACCTCGGGACTCACTACGAGCAGTACTTC.